The T cell receptor beta chain described here comes from a study of T cell repertoires in cytomegalovirus infection. In the study overall: Carrying CMV and the relevant HLA type showed in public TCR beta signatures.

This clonotype was counted at least ten times. Its target is not known. The study's findings and limits: Totalled public TCR beta family frequency picked out people who carried CMV plus the relevant HLA. HLA-C-restricted CMV-specific TCR beta clonotypes prevailed in the ex vivo response.

V was pared by 7 bases and J by 1 base, with 17 bases between. CDR3 length: 15 residues. TCRdb called the reads again in MiXCR, with one record for every CDR3 protein. The data hold over 100,000 distinct CDR3 sequences, with about 17% observed a single time. Sequenced: PBMCs. The sequence was collected from a human donor in good health (CMV status not recorded). Some clones in this sample may be carry-over from other donors' samples. This chain uses TRBV12-3 or TRBV12-4 with TRBJ2-7; perhaps D is TRBD1 or TRBD2 (5 bases each). The CDR3 coding sequence is TGTGCCAGCACCCTGACCGGGACGGTTTCCTACGAGCAGTACTTC. This codes for CASTLTGTVSYEQYF.